This TCR beta chain was profiled in a study of blood T cells in healthy people across ages. Study results and caveats: Older age went with lower TCR beta diversity per million T cells, in a roughly linear way.

Germline V gives CDR1 MNHEY, CDR2 SVGAGI. This CDR3 is built from 14 residues. With 2 bases removed from V and 4 bases from J, the gap between germline ends came to 11 bases. A note on this clonotype: No antigen is known for it.

Alongside a J-beta primer mix, a sample-barcoded 5' primer served in a second PCR lasting 7 to 11 cycles. Every molecule of cDNA carried a tag from a template-switch adaptor with 12 random nucleotides. TCRdb itself ran the 5' RACE reads through MiXCR, one entry per CDR3 protein. The sample records around 1,100,000 distinct CDR3 sequences, roughly two fifths being singletons. The specimen sequenced was blood. This clonotype was sampled from a man aged 18-30 years in good health. The gene calls are TRBV6-5 and TRBJ1-1; the D gene is possibly TRBD1 (5 bases). CDR3 amino acids: CASSYGAHVTEAFF. The CDR3 nucleotides are TGTGCCAGCAGTTACGGGGCCCATGTCACTGAAGCTTTCTTT.